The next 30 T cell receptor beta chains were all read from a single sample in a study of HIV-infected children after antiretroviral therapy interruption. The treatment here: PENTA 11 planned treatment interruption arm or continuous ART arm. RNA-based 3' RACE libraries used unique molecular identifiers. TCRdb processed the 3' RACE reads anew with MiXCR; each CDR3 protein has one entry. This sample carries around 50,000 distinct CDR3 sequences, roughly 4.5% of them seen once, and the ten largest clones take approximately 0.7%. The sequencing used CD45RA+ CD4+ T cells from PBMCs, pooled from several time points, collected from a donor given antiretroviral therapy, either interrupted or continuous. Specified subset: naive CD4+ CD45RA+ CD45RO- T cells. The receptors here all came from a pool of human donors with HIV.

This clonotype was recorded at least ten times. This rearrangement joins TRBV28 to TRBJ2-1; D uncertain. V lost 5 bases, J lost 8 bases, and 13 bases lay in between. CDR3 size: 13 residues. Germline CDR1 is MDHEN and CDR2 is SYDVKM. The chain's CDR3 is CASSPVNLHEQFF. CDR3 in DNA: TGTGCCAGCAGTCCCGTCAACTTACATGAGCAGTTCTTC.

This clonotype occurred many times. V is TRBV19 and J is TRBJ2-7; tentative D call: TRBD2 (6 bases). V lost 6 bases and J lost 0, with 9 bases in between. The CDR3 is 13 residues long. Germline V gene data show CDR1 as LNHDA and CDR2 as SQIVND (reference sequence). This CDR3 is CASRGGPSYEQYF. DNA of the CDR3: TGTGCCAGTAGGGGAGGTCCCTCCTACGAGCAGTACTTC.

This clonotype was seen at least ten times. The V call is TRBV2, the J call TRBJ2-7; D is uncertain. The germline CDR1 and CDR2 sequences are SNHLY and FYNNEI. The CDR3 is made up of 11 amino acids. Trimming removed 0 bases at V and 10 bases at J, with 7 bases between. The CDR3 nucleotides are TGTGCCAGCAGTGAAGCGCGTCCCCAGTACTTC. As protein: CASSEARPQYF.

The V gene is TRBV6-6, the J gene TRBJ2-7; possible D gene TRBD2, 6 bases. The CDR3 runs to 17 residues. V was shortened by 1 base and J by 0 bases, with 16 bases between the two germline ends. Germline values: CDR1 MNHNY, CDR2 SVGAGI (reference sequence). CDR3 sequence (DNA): TGTGCCAGCAGTTACTGGTGGGGTAGCGGCGTCTCCTACGAGCAGTACTTC. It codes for CASSYWWGSGVSYEQYF.

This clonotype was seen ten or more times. CDR3 region: CASRTGLRGQPQHF. The CDR3, as DNA: TGTGCCAGCAGGACAGGGCTCAGGGGTCAGCCCCAGCATTTT. The rearrangement joins TRBV28 to TRBJ1-5; TRBD1 matches 7 bases. In germline, CDR1 is MDHEN, CDR2 SYDVKM. The junction had 8 bases not matched to a gene; V was cut back by 6 bases and J by 6 bases. This CDR3 spans 14 amino acids.

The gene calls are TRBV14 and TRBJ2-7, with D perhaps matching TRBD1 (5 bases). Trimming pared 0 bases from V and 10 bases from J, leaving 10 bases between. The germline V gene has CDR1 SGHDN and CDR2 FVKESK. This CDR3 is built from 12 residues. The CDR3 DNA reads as TGTGCCAGCAGCCAAGAGGGGCGTAGACAGTACTTC. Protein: CASSQEGRRQYF.

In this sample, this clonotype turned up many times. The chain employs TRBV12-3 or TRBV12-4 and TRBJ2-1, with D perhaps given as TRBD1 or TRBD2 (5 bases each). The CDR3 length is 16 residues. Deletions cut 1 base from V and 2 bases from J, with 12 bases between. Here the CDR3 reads CASSLVRDPAYNEQFF. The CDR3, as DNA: TGTGCCAGCAGTTTAGTCCGGGACCCCGCCTACAATGAGCAGTTCTTC.

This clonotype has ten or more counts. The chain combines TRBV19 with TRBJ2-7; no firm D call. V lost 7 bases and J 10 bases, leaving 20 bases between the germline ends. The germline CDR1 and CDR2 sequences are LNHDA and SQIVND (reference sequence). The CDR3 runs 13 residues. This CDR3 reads CASMTGPRSIQYF. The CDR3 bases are TGTGCCAGTATGACCGGACCCAGGTCCATCCAGTACTTC.

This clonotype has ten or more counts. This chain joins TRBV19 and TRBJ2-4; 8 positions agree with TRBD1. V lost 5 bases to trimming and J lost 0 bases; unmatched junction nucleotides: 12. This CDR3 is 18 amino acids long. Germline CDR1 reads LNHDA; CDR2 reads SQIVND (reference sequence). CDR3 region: CASSPPSGTGLAKNIQYF. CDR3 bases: TGTGCCAGTAGTCCCCCATCCGGGACAGGTTTAGCCAAAAACATTCAGTACTTC.

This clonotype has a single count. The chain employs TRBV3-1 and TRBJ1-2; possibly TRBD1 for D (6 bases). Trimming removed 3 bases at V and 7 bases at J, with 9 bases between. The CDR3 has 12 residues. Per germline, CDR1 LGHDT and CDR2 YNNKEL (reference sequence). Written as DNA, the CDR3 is TGTGCCAGCAGCCACCCACAGGGTGGCTACACCTTC. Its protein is CASSHPQGGYTF.

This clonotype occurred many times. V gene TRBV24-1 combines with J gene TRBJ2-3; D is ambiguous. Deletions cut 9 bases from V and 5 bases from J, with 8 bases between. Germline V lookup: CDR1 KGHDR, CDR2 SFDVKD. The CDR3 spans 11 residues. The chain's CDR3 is CATRTGDTQYF. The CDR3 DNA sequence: TGTGCCACCCGTACGGGAGATACGCAGTATTTT.

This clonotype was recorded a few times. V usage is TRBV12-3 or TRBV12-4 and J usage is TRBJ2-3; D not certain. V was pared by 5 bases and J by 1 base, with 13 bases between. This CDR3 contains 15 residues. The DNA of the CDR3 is TGTGCCAGCAGTAGGCTAGGGCAGGGCACAGATACGCAGTATTTT. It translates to CASSRLGQGTDTQYF.

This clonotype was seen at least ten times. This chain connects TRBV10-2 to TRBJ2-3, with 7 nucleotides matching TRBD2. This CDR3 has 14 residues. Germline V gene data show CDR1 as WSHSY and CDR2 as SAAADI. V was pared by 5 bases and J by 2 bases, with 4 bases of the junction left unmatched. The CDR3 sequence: CASSRLANTDTQYF. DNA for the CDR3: TGCGCCAGCAGTCGACTAGCCAACACAGATACGCAGTATTTT.

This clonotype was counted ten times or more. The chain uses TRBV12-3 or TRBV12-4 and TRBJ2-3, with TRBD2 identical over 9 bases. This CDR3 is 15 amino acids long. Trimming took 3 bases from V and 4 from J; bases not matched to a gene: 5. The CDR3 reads CASSFYLAGPDTQYF. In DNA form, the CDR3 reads TGTGCCAGCAGTTTCTACCTAGCGGGACCAGATACGCAGTATTTT.

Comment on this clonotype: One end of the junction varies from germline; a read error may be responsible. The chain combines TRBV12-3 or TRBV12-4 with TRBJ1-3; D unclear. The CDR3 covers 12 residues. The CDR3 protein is CASSLALDPSDF. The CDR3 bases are TGTGCCAGCAGTTTAGCGCTGGATCCCTCCGATTTT.

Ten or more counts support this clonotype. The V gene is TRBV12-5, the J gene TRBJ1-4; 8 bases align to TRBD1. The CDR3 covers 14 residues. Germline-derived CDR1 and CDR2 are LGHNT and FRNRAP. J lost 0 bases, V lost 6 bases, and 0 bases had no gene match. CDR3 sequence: CASGTGATNEKLFF. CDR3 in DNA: TGTGCTAGTGGGACAGGGGCAACTAATGAAAAACTGTTTTTT.

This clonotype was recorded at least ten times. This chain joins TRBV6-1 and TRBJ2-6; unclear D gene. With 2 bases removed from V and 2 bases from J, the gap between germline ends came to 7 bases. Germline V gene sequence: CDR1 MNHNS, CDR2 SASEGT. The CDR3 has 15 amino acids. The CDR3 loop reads CASSEYPTGANVLTF. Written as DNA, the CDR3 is TGTGCCAGCAGTGAATACCCTACTGGGGCCAACGTCCTGACTTTC.

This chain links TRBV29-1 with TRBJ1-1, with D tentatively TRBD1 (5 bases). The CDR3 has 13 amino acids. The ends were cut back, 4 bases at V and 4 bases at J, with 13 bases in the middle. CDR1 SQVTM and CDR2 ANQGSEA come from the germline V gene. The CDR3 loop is CSVGLGRSTEAFF. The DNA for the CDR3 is TGCAGCGTTGGTCTGGGACGGAGCACTGAAGCTTTCTTT.

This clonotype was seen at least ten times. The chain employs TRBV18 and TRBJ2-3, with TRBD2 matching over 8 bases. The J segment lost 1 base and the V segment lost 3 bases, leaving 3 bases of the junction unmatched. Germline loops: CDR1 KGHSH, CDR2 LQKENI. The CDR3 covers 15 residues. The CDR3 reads CASSPRGGGTDTQYF. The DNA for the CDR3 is TGTGCCAGCTCACCCCGGGGGGGCGGCACAGATACGCAGTATTTT.

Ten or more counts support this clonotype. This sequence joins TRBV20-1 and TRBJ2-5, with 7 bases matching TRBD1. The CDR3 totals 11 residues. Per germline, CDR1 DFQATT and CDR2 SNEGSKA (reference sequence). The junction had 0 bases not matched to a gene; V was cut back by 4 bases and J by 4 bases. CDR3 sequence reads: CSATGGETQYF. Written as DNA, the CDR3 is TGCAGTGCTACAGGGGGAGAGACCCAGTACTTC.

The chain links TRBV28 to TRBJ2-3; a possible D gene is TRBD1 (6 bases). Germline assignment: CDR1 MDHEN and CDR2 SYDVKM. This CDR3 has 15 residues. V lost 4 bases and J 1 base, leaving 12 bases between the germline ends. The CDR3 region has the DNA TGTGCCAGCAGTTCTGGACAGCACCGCACAGATACGCAGTATTTT. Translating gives CASSSGQHRTDTQYF. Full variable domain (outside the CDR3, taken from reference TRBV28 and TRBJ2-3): DVKVTQSSRYLVKRTGEKVFLECVQDMDHENMFWYRQDPGLGLRLIYFSYDVKMKEKGDIPEGYSVSREKKERFSLILESASTNQTSMYLCASSSGQHRTDTQYFGPGTRLTVL.

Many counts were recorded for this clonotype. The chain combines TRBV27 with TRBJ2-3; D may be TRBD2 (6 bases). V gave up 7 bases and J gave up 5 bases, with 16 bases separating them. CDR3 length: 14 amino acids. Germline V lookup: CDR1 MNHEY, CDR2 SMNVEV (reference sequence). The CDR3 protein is CASIDGGAGDTQYF. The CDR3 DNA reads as TGTGCCAGCATCGACGGAGGGGCCGGAGATACGCAGTATTTT.

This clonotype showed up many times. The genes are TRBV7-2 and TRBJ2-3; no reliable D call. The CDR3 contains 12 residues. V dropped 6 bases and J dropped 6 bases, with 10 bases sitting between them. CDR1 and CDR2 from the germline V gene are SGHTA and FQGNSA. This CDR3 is CASRGIGDTQYF. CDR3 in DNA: TGTGCCAGCAGAGGAATCGGGGATACGCAGTATTTT.

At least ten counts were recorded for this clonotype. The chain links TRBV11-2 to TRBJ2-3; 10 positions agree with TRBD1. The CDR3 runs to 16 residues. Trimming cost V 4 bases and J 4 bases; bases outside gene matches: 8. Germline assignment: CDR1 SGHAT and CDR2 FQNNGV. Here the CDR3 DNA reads TGTGCCAGCAGCTCGGTTCGGGGACAGGGGTCAGATACGCAGTATTTT. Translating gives CASSSVRGQGSDTQYF.

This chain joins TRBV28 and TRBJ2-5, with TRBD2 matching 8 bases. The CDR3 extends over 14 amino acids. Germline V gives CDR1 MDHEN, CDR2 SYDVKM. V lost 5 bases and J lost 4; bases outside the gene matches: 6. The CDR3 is CASSRRGGLETQYF. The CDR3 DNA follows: TGTGCCAGCAGTCGACGGGGGGGCCTAGAGACCCAGTACTTC.

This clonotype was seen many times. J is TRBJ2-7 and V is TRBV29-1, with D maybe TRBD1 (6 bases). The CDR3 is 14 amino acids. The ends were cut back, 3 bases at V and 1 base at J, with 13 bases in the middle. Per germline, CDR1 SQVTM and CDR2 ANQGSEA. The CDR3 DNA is TGCAGCGTTGAGAACAGGGTGGGTTCCTACGAGCAGTACTTC. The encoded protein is CSVENRVGSYEQYF.

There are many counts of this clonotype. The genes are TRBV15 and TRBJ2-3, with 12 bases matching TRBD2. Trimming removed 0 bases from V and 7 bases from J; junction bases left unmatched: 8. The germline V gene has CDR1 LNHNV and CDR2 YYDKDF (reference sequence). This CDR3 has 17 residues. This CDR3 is CATSRETSGGPRNTQYF. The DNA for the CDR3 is TGTGCCACCAGCAGAGAAACTAGCGGGGGGCCCCGGAATACGCAGTATTTT.

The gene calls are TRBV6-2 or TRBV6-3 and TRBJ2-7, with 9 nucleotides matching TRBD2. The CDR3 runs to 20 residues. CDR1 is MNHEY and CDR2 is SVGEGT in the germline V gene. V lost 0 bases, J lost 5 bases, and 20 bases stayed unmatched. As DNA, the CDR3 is TGTGCCAGCAGTTACTCGCCGCAAAGCGGGGGGACCCCAAAGGGGAACGAGCAGTACTTC. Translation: CASSYSPQSGGTPKGNEQYF.

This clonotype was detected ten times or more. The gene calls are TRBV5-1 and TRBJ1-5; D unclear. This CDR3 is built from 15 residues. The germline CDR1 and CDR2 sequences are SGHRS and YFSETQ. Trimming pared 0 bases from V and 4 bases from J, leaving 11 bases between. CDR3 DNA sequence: TGCGCCAGCAGCTTGGACGGGGATGGAAATCAGCCCCAGCATTTT. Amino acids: CASSLDGDGNQPQHF.

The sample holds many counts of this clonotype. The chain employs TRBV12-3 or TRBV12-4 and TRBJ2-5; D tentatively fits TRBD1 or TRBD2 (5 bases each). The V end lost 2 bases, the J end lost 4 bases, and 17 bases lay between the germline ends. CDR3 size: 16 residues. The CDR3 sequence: CASSLSGRGSGETQYF. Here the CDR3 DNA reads TGTGCCAGCAGTTTAAGTGGACGGGGCTCGGGAGAGACCCAGTACTTC.